This T cell receptor beta chain comes out of a study of CD8+ T cells in alopecia areata. RNA extraction was followed by reverse transcription into cDNA, which acted as the sequencing template. The table came from immunoSEQ multiplex PCR; TCRdb's copy has only in-frame clones and leaves some out. The sample has about 160,000 clones, under 70% seen once. This clone was seen a handful of times. Treatment here: oral pan-JAK inhibitor, 5-10 mg twice daily. Samples from alopecia areata patients were lesional scalp punch biopsies and peripheral blood. This clonotype originated in a human donor with alopecia areata. The sequenced sample was CD4+ T cells sorted from blood, obtained at week 4, from a patient treated with tofacitinib.

The CDR3, as DNA: TGTGCCAGCAGTCTCCGAACAGGAGTATCTAATGAAAAACTGTTTTTT. Encoded protein: CASSLRTGVSNEKLFF. The J gene is TRBJ1-4, the V gene TRBV6-6; TRBD1 is a possible D gene (5 bases). Deletions cut 5 bases from V and 3 bases from J, with 16 bases between. The CDR3 loop spans 16 amino acids. The germline V gene encodes CDR1 MNHNY and CDR2 SVGAGI (reference sequence).